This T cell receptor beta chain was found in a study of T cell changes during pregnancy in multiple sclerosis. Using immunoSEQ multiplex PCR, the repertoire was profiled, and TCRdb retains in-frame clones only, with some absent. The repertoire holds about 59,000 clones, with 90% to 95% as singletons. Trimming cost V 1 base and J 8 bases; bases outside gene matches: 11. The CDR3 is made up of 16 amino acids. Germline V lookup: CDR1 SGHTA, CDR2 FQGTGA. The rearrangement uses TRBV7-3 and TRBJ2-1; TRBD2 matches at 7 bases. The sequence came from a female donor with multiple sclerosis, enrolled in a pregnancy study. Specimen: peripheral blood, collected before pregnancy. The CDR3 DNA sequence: TGTGCCAGCAGCTTAAATCGGGGGGAAGTGTGGGATGAGCAGTTCTTC. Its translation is CASSLNRGEVWDEQFF.